A single sample is the source of the 31 T cell receptor beta chains below, sequenced in a study of Graves' ophthalmopathy and Graves' hyperthyroidism. Amplification of TCR beta CDR3 regions used RNA transcripts. Investigators did first-round RT-PCR with HTBI primers, then second-round multiplex PCR. Using its own MiXCR run on the multiplex PCR reads, TCRdb lists one record per CDR3 protein. The profile shows approximately 1.2 million distinct CDR3 sequences, 35% to 45% of them singletons. Specimen: peripheral blood or thyroid tissue (not recorded which). These receptors all come from an adult man with Graves' hyperthyroidism.

In this sample, this clonotype turned up a few times. V and J are TRBV20-1 and TRBJ2-2, with a possible D match to TRBD2 (7 bases). Trimming removed 0 bases from V and 5 bases from J, with 16 bases in between. The CDR3 length is 16 residues. Germline CDR1 DFQATT, CDR2 SNEGSKA (reference sequence). CDR3 loop: CSARDGGRGRTGELFF. For the CDR3, the DNA is TGCAGTGCTAGAGACGGGGGGCGGGGTCGGACCGGGGAGCTGTTTTTT.

A remark on this clonotype: A read error may account for a junction end that differs from germline. V is TRBV15 and J is TRBJ2-7, with TRBD1 matching 9 bases. The CDR3 is 13 residues long. Germline lookup yields CDR1 LNHNV and CDR2 YYDKDF (reference sequence). The CDR3 protein is CAASSWTGDEQYF. In DNA form, the CDR3 reads TGTGCCGCCAGCAGCTGGACAGGGGACGAGCAGTACTTC.

The sample holds a few counts of this clonotype. This may come from a read error, since a much larger clone is one base off. The chain has TRBV5-1 and TRBJ2-5; D is possibly TRBD2 (6 bases). The CDR3 contains 14 residues. Trimming took 0 bases from V and 5 from J, leaving 11 bases between them. CDR1 and CDR2 from the germline V gene are SGHRS and YFSETQ. The chain's CDR3 is CASSLDGRAETQYF. CDR3 DNA: TGCGCCAGCAGCTTGGACGGGAGAGCGGAGACCCAGTACTTC.

This clonotype was found many times. This chain connects TRBV9 to TRBJ1-1, with D perhaps TRBD1 (6 bases). The germline V and J ends were trimmed by 4 bases and 8 bases, with 12 bases remaining between them. The germline V gene encodes CDR1 SGDLS and CDR2 YYNGEE. The CDR3 covers 12 residues. The CDR3 DNA sequence: TGTGCCAGCAGCCCGAAGGACAGAGAAGCTTTCTTT. Protein product: CASSPKDREAFF.

V and J are TRBV15 and TRBJ1-1; D call uncertain. Germline V CDR1 and CDR2: LNHNV, YYDKDF (reference sequence). The CDR3 consists of 12 residues. Trimming cost V 10 bases and J 5 bases, with 14 bases left between them. This CDR3 reads CAIREVGTEAFF. The CDR3 coding sequence is TGTGCCATTCGGGAGGTGGGAACTGAAGCTTTCTTT.

V usage is TRBV10-2 and J usage is TRBJ1-1; D not certain. CDR3 length: 13 amino acids. Germline loops: CDR1 WSHSY, CDR2 SAAADI. V was clipped by 3 bases and J by 4 bases, with 9 bases between them. The CDR3 DNA is TGCGCCAGCAGTGAAGGGATAGCCACTGAAGCTTTCTTT. It specifies CASSEGIATEAFF.

This clonotype was observed at least ten times. The rearrangement joins TRBV20-1 to TRBJ1-2; 11 bases map to TRBD1. Germline CDR1 and CDR2: DFQATT and SNEGSKA (reference sequence). The CDR3 consists of 15 residues. V lost 1 base to trimming and J lost 4 bases; unmatched junction nucleotides: 5. The CDR3 loop is CSARAQGTGGYGYTF. The CDR3 nucleotides read TGCAGTGCTAGAGCCCAAGGGACAGGGGGCTATGGCTACACCTTC.

At least ten counts were recorded for this clonotype. V usage is TRBV12-3 or TRBV12-4 and J usage is TRBJ2-7; D is perhaps TRBD1 (5 bases). Trimming left V 6 bases short and J 1 base short, with 10 bases between. The CDR3 runs to 13 residues. The CDR3 reads CASSLDNSYEQYF. For the CDR3, the DNA is TGTGCCAGCAGCTTGGACAATTCCTACGAGCAGTACTTC.

The table lists this clonotype with many counts. This chain links TRBV29-1 with TRBJ1-2, with D perhaps matching TRBD1 (6 bases). The CDR3 has 18 residues. Germline CDR1 SQVTM, CDR2 ANQGSEA. Deletions cut 4 bases from V and 4 bases from J, with 28 bases between. In DNA form, the CDR3 reads TGCAGCGTTGTCCAGGGGATCCAAATGAGGCTCCCTAGCTATGGCTACACCTTC. It codes for CSVVQGIQMRLPSYGYTF. The full variable domain, with the rest looked up from reference TRBV29-1 and TRBJ1-2, is SAVISQKPSRDICQRGTSLTIQCQVDSQVTMMFWYRQQPGQSLTLIATANQGSEATYESGFVIDKFPISRPNLTFSTLTVSNMSPEDSSIYLCSVVQGIQMRLPSYGYTFGSGTRLTVV.

For this clonotype: This may arise from a read error, as a much more abundant clone is one base away. This CDR3 reads CASGLGEVQPQHF. The CDR3 coding sequence is TGTGCCAGCGGCCTGGGGGAGGTTCAGCCCCAGCATTTT. The chain employs TRBV7-9 and TRBJ1-5; maybe TRBD1 (5 bases). The V gene lost 8 bases and the J gene lost 6 bases, with 14 bases spanning the gap. Germline CDR1 SEHNR, CDR2 FQNEAQ (reference sequence). The CDR3 contains 13 residues.

This clonotype occurred many times. V is TRBV29-1 and J is TRBJ1-2; D not resolved. This CDR3 is built from 14 residues. Trimming cost V 3 bases and J 5 bases, with 16 bases left between them. CDR1 and CDR2 from the germline V gene are SQVTM and ANQGSEA. The CDR3 is CSVDGWAISYGYTF. CDR3 DNA sequence: TGCAGCGTTGACGGGTGGGCCATCAGTTATGGCTACACCTTC.

This clonotype was counted only a few times. The chain joins TRBV7-8 to TRBJ2-7, with D maybe TRBD1 (6 bases). Trimming took 5 bases from V and 2 from J, leaving 13 bases between them. The CDR3 loop spans 14 amino acids. CDR1 SGHVS and CDR2 FQNEAQ come from the germline V gene. The CDR3 DNA is TGTGCCAGCAGCCCCCGAGAGGGGGCCTACGAGCAGTACTTC. This codes for CASSPREGAYEQYF.

This rearrangement joins TRBV24-1 to TRBJ2-7, with 9 bases identical to TRBD1. V dropped 8 bases and J dropped 1; count of bases not matched to a gene: 2. CDR1 is KGHDR and CDR2 is SFDVKD in the germline V gene. This CDR3 is built from 13 residues. The CDR3 here is CATKTGGSYEQYF. CDR3 sequence (DNA): TGTGCCACCAAGACAGGGGGTTCCTACGAGCAGTACTTC.

The chain links TRBV29-1 to TRBJ2-1, with a possible D match to TRBD2 (6 bases). The germline gives CDR1 SQVTM, CDR2 ANQGSEA. Trimming removed 5 bases at V and 1 base at J, with 9 bases between. The CDR3 is made up of 13 amino acids. The CDR3 here is CSVLARSYNEQFF. The CDR3 coding sequence is TGCAGCGTTCTAGCGAGATCCTACAATGAGCAGTTCTTC.

CDR3 protein: CARSLGQASEQYF. In nucleotides, the CDR3 is TGTGCCCGCAGTCTGGGACAGGCATCCGAGCAGTACTTC. V usage is TRBV10-3 and J usage is TRBJ2-7, with 8 bases lining up with TRBD1. The CDR3 loop spans 13 amino acids. CDR1 is ENHRY, CDR2 SYGVKD, per germline. V was pared by 11 bases and J by 6 bases, with 12 bases of the junction left unmatched.

This clonotype was counted at least ten times. The V call is TRBV7-9, the J call TRBJ2-7; 7 nucleotides align to TRBD1. The V gene end was trimmed by 2 bases and the J gene end by 2 bases; junction bases not matched to a gene: 6. Germline-derived CDR1 and CDR2 are SEHNR and FQNEAQ (reference sequence). CDR3 size: 15 residues. The CDR3 reads CASSLTGTATYEQYF. The DNA of the CDR3 is TGTGCCAGCAGCTTAACCGGGACAGCCACCTACGAGCAGTACTTC.

This clonotype was seen many times. The chain joins TRBV20-1 to TRBJ1-4, with 9 bases matching TRBD1. Per germline, CDR1 DFQATT and CDR2 SNEGSKA (reference sequence). J was trimmed by 5 bases and V by 0 bases; bases with no gene match: 4. The CDR3 extends over 15 amino acids. The CDR3 here is CSARENRGRNEKLFF. CDR3 nucleotide sequence: TGCAGTGCTAGAGAAAACAGGGGGCGCAATGAAAAACTGTTTTTT.

In its sample, this clonotype was seen once. The chain recombines TRBV20-1 with TRBJ2-5; 10 bases are a match to TRBD2. Trimming removed 1 base from V and 8 bases from J; junction bases left unmatched: 4. The germline V gene has CDR1 DFQATT and CDR2 SNEGSKA (reference sequence). The CDR3 is 13 residues long. In DNA form, the CDR3 reads TGCAGTGCTAGAGGGACTAGCGGTCGAACCCAGTACTTC. Amino acids: CSARGTSGRTQYF.

This clonotype was observed once. V usage is TRBV7-2 and J usage is TRBJ1-2; 9 positions match TRBD1. Trimming removed 4 bases from V and 8 bases from J; junction bases left unmatched: 11. The germline CDR1 and CDR2 sequences are SGHTA and FQGNSA. The CDR3 length is 15 residues. The CDR3 here is CASSSTGGPPGGYTF. CDR3 DNA: TGTGCCAGCAGCTCTACAGGGGGCCCACCCGGCGGCTACACCTTC.

This clonotype was detected only a few times. A read error may account for a junction end that differs from germline. V is TRBV10-2 and J is TRBJ1-1; the D gene is possibly TRBD1 (5 bases). CDR1 WSHSY and CDR2 SAAADI come from the germline V gene. The CDR3 consists of 14 residues. CDR3 loop: CASRRQRGITEAFF. The CDR3 DNA sequence: TGTGCCAGCAGAAGACAGCGGGGTATCACTGAAGCTTTCTTT.

In its sample, this clonotype was seen a few times. A junction end diverges from the germline sequence, so it may reflect a read error. V and J are TRBV5-1 and TRBJ1-4; the D gene is possibly TRBD1 (6 bases). This CDR3 region has 16 residues. Germline assignment: CDR1 SGHRS and CDR2 YFSETQ. The CDR3 region is CASSSRQESTNEKLFF. The CDR3 DNA reads as TGTGCCAGCAGCTCCAGACAGGAATCAACTAATGAAAAACTGTTTTTT.

In its sample, this clonotype was seen many times. The chain uses TRBV20-1 and TRBJ1-1, with 7 bases that match TRBD1. The CDR3 runs to 12 residues. Germline loops: CDR1 DFQATT, CDR2 SNEGSKA (reference sequence). The junction had 2 bases not matched to a gene; V was cut back by 4 bases and J by 3 bases. Written as DNA, the CDR3 is TGCAGTGCTACTACAGGGGACACTGAAGCTTTCTTT. This sequence encodes CSATTGDTEAFF.

The V and J genes are TRBV7-8 and TRBJ1-4, with a possible D match to TRBD1 (5 bases). The germline gives CDR1 SGHVS, CDR2 FQNEAQ. V lost 10 bases and J lost 6, with 15 bases in between. The CDR3 length is 13 residues. This CDR3 is CATGAAAYEKLFF. The CDR3 DNA reads as TGTGCCACCGGGGCAGCCGCCTATGAAAAACTGTTTTTT. The variable domain in full, completed from reference TRBV7-8 and TRBJ1-4, reads GAGVSQSPRYKVAKRGQDVALRCDPISGHVSLFWYQQALGQGPEFLTYFQNEAQLDKSGLPSDRFFAERPEGSVSTLKIQRTQQEDSAVYLCATGAAAYEKLFFGSGTQLSVL.

In this sample, this clonotype turned up once. The chain combines TRBV12-3 or TRBV12-4 with TRBJ2-7, with D possibly matching TRBD2 (5 bases). The length of the CDR3 is 14 residues. With 5 bases removed from V and 4 bases from J, the gap between germline ends came to 15 bases. In DNA, the CDR3 is TGTGCCAGCAGTCGGACTCAAACTTCATACGAGCAGTACTTC. Protein: CASSRTQTSYEQYF.

This clonotype was detected ten times or more. The genes are TRBV7-2 and TRBJ1-5; D is uncertain. The CDR3 extends over 15 amino acids. The germline CDR1 and CDR2 sequences are SGHTA and FQGNSA. V was cut by 1 base and J by 9 bases, with 16 bases left in between. The CDR3 loop reads CASSLDRVGLAPQHF. In DNA form, the CDR3 reads TGTGCCAGCAGCTTAGATCGGGTGGGCCTCGCGCCCCAGCATTTT.

This clonotype has a count of ten or more. The V call is TRBV2, the J call TRBJ2-7, with D possibly TRBD2 on 6 matching bases. Germline assignment: CDR1 SNHLY and CDR2 FYNNEI. The CDR3 sequence is 13 residues long. Trimming took 3 bases from V and 7 from J, leaving 13 bases between them. In DNA, the CDR3 is TGTGCCAGCAGTGATAATTGGGCGGGGGAGCAGTACTTC. This encodes CASSDNWAGEQYF. Together with reference TRBV2 and TRBJ2-7, the CDR3 gives the full variable domain: EPEVTQTPSHQVTQMGQEVILRCVPISNHLYFYWYRQILGQKVEFLVSFYNNEISEKSEIFDDQFSVERPDGSNFTLKIRSTKLEDSAMYFCASSDNWAGEQYFGPGTRLTVT.

Only a few counts were recorded for this clonotype. The rearrangement joins TRBV20-1 to TRBJ2-2; 12 bases align to TRBD1. Germline V CDR1 and CDR2: DFQATT, SNEGSKA (reference sequence). Trimming took 5 bases from V and 8 from J; bases not matched to a gene: 12. The CDR3 totals 16 residues. The CDR3 sequence is CSADPGTGGATGELFF. The CDR3, as DNA: TGCAGTGCTGACCCTGGGACAGGGGGCGCGACGGGGGAGCTGTTTTTT.

This clonotype has at least ten counts. CDR3 in amino acids: CASSLTGGDTEAFF. CDR3 in DNA: TGTGCCAGCAGCCTGACAGGGGGGGACACTGAAGCTTTCTTT. The V and J genes are TRBV2 and TRBJ1-1; 9 bases align to TRBD1. The junction had 5 bases not matched to a gene; V was cut back by 6 bases and J by 3 bases. The length of the CDR3 is 14 residues. The germline CDR1 and CDR2 sequences are SNHLY and FYNNEI.

This clonotype appeared many times. The gene calls are TRBV7-2 and TRBJ2-2; TRBD1 aligns across 8 bases. This CDR3 has 16 amino acids. The trim removed 6 bases at V and 7 bases at J, leaving 13 bases unmatched. Germline-derived CDR1 and CDR2 are SGHTA and FQGNSA. CDR3 amino acids: CASSWSWTGQGGELFF. The CDR3 nucleotides read TGTGCCAGCAGTTGGAGCTGGACAGGGCAGGGCGGGGAGCTGTTTTTT.

This clonotype was detected only a few times. The chain is built from TRBV5-1 and TRBJ1-2; 8 nucleotides align to TRBD1. From germline, CDR1 is SGHRS and CDR2 YFSETQ. The length of the CDR3 is 13 residues. Trimming removed 4 bases from V and 7 bases from J; junction bases left unmatched: 6. The CDR3 here is CASSDGTGGGYTF. For the CDR3, the DNA is TGCGCCAGCAGCGACGGGACAGGTGGTGGCTACACCTTC.

Worth noting for this clonotype: Since a much larger clone is just one base distant, this may be a read error. V gene TRBV11-2 combines with J gene TRBJ2-7; D gene unclear. Trimming shortened V by 1 base and J by 5 bases, and 18 bases separated the two germline ends. Germline CDR1 reads SGHAT; CDR2 reads FQNNGV. The CDR3 is 16 residues long. This CDR3 is CASSLVLAELGDEQYF. The CDR3 nucleotides are TGTGCCAGCAGCTTAGTGTTGGCAGAGCTAGGTGACGAGCAGTACTTC.